Below, 21 T cell receptor beta chains from the same sample are listed, as sequenced in a study of blood T cell repertoires in COVID-19. The protocol was immunoSEQ multiplex PCR, while the TCRdb copy is restricted to in-frame clones and leaves out a portion. The profile covers some 100,000 clones, with about nine tenths appearing a single time and approximately 1.1% taken by the ten largest. Specimen: peripheral blood. These receptors were taken from a human donor in a cohort sampled during active COVID-19.

The chain combines TRBV7-2 with TRBJ2-3; 7 bases match TRBD2. The CDR3 length is 17 residues. Unmatched junction bases numbered 11, after V lost 1 base and J lost 4 bases. CDR1 and CDR2 from the germline V gene are SGHTA and FQGNSA. The CDR3 loop is CASSLDWAGREADTQYF. The CDR3 region has the DNA TGTGCCAGCAGCTTAGACTGGGCAGGGAGGGAGGCAGATACGCAGTATTTT.

The V gene is TRBV18, the J gene TRBJ1-2, with D possibly being TRBD1 (5 bases). The germline V and J ends were trimmed by 6 bases and 3 bases, with 11 bases remaining between them. Germline V CDR1 and CDR2: KGHSH, LQKENI. The CDR3 is 13 residues long. The CDR3 coding sequence is TGTGCCAGCTCCCGGCAGGGCGACTATGGCTACACCTTC. It encodes CASSRQGDYGYTF.

The chain combines TRBV2 with TRBJ2-7; D not certain. Germline loops: CDR1 SNHLY, CDR2 FYNNEI. Trimming removed 4 bases at V and 7 bases at J, with 17 bases between. CDR3 length: 14 amino acids. CDR3 loop: CASSAWQVGIEQYF. For the CDR3, the DNA is TGTGCCAGCAGTGCGTGGCAGGTTGGAATAGAGCAGTACTTC. Using reference TRBV2 and TRBJ2-7 for the parts outside the CDR3, the full variable domain is EPEVTQTPSHQVTQMGQEVILRCVPISNHLYFYWYRQILGQKVEFLVSFYNNEISEKSEIFDDQFSVERPDGSNFTLKIRSTKLEDSAMYFCASSAWQVGIEQYFGPGTRLTVT.

The J gene is TRBJ2-1, the V gene TRBV2, with D possibly TRBD2 on 6 matching bases. The V and J ends lost 4 bases and 3 bases respectively, with 10 bases between them. Per germline, CDR1 SNHLY and CDR2 FYNNEI. The CDR3 has 14 amino acids. CDR3 nucleotide sequence: TGTGCCAGCAGTGCCCGGCGGGACTACAATGAGCAGTTCTTC. This translates into CASSARRDYNEQFF.

This chain connects TRBV19 to TRBJ2-7; no clear D. The CDR3 runs to 13 residues. Germline assignment: CDR1 LNHDA and CDR2 SQIVND (reference sequence). Trimming left V 6 bases short and J 0 bases short, with 9 bases between. The chain's CDR3 is CASRAGHSYEQYF. CDR3 nucleotides: TGTGCCAGTAGGGCAGGCCACTCCTACGAGCAGTACTTC.

The chain uses TRBV3-1 (or the pseudogene TRBV3-2) and TRBJ2-3; the D gene is possibly TRBD2 (6 bases). V dropped 1 base and J dropped 0 bases, with 8 bases sitting between them. The CDR3 runs to 15 residues. Germline V gene sequence: CDR1 LGHDT, CDR2 YNNKEL (reference sequence). This CDR3 is CASSQAGTSTDTQYF. The CDR3 DNA follows: TGTGCCAGCAGCCAAGCAGGGACTAGCACAGATACGCAGTATTTT.

The V gene is TRBV27, the J gene TRBJ2-7, with D maybe TRBD1 (6 bases). CDR3 length: 15 amino acids. From germline, CDR1 is MNHEY and CDR2 SMNVEV (reference sequence). Trimming removed 3 bases at V and 6 bases at J, with 18 bases between. DNA for the CDR3: TGTGCCAGCAGTTTCGTGGGGACAACCCTCTTCGAGCAGTACTTC. Translated, it gives CASSFVGTTLFEQYF.

This chain connects TRBV10-3 to TRBJ1-2, with 7 bases identical to TRBD1. CDR3 size: 14 residues. In germline, CDR1 is ENHRY, CDR2 SYGVKD. Trimming took 3 bases from V and 4 from J; bases not matched to a gene: 5. CDR3 DNA sequence: TGTGCCATCAGTGATCCAGGGGGTGGCTATGGCTACACCTTC. It specifies CAISDPGGGYGYTF.

The chain recombines TRBV5-6 with TRBJ2-1; tentatively, D is TRBD1 (6 bases). V was pared by 1 base and J by 5 bases, with 10 bases between. The CDR3 has 14 amino acids. Germline V gene sequence: CDR1 SGHDT, CDR2 YYEEEE. CDR3 sequence: CASSLSGDDNEQFF. The CDR3 DNA sequence: TGTGCCAGCAGCTTGTCAGGGGACGACAATGAGCAGTTCTTC.

The V gene is TRBV19, the J gene TRBJ1-1; 9 nucleotides agree with TRBD1. CDR3 length: 17 residues. CDR1 and CDR2 from the germline V gene are LNHDA and SQIVND (reference sequence). The J segment lost 1 base and the V segment lost 2 bases, leaving 8 bases of the junction unmatched. The CDR3 here is CASSIPPWDRANTEAFF. The CDR3 region has the DNA TGTGCCAGTAGTATACCACCTTGGGACAGGGCGAACACTGAAGCTTTCTTT.

The genes are TRBV18 and TRBJ1-5; maybe TRBD1 (5 bases). V was pared by 3 bases and J by 6 bases, with 15 bases between. Germline V CDR1 and CDR2: KGHSH, LQKENI. The CDR3 covers 15 residues. In nucleotides, the CDR3 is TGTGCCAGCTCACCTCTCGGGGGGGAGGGTCAGCCCCAGCATTTT. It translates to CASSPLGGEGQPQHF.

The V and J genes are TRBV7-7 and TRBJ2-1, with TRBD2 matching over 8 bases. There are 18 residues in the CDR3. V shed 5 bases and J 2 bases; nucleotides not matched to a gene: 14. The germline CDR1 and CDR2 sequences are SSHAT and FNYEAQ (reference sequence). The CDR3 protein is CASSEKDRGRSTYNEQFF. The DNA of the CDR3 is TGTGCCAGCAGCGAGAAAGACCGCGGGAGGTCCACCTACAATGAGCAGTTCTTC.

The chain couples TRBV4-2 to TRBJ1-2; D may be TRBD1 (6 bases). Germline CDR1 is LGHNA and CDR2 is YNFKEQ. The V end was cut by 0 bases, the J end by 8 bases, with 13 bases between. The CDR3 loop spans 14 amino acids. The CDR3 reads CASSQEAGVRGYTF. Here the CDR3 DNA reads TGTGCCAGCAGCCAAGAAGCAGGGGTGAGGGGCTACACCTTC.

The J gene is TRBJ2-3, the V gene TRBV7-2, with 9 bases fitting TRBD1. Germline V gives CDR1 SGHTA, CDR2 FQGNSA. CDR3 size: 16 residues. Germline trimming cut 6 bases from V and 3 bases from J; bases unmatched to any gene: 10. The CDR3 sequence: CASSPIGGQGTDTQYF. Here the CDR3 DNA reads TGTGCCAGCAGTCCGATAGGGGGACAGGGTACAGATACGCAGTATTTT.

The rearrangement links TRBV24-1 to TRBJ2-2; TRBD1 might be the D (5 bases). The V gene lost 3 bases and the J gene lost 6 bases, with 13 bases spanning the gap. CDR1 KGHDR and CDR2 SFDVKD come from the germline V gene. The length of the CDR3 is 15 residues. The DNA for the CDR3 is TGTGCCACCAGTGATAATGGGCTAGGGGCCGGGGAGCTGTTTTTT. Translated: CATSDNGLGAGELFF.

This rearrangement joins TRBV28 to TRBJ1-1; D not certain. V shed 2 bases and J shed 0 bases, with 13 bases lying between them. Germline V CDR1 and CDR2: MDHEN, SYDVKM. This CDR3 is built from 16 residues. The CDR3 DNA is TGTGCCAGCAGTTTACGCGGGTTGAACATGAACACTGAAGCTTTCTTT. Its protein product is CASSLRGLNMNTEAFF.

The chain combines TRBV7-9 with TRBJ2-2, with 8 positions matching TRBD1. This CDR3 has 15 amino acids. The V gene end was trimmed by 5 bases and the J gene end by 2 bases; junction bases not matched to a gene: 4. Germline CDR1 reads SEHNR; CDR2 reads FQNEAQ (reference sequence). The CDR3 bases are TGTGCCAGCAGCGTCGGACAGGGAAACACCGGGGAGCTGTTTTTT. Its translation: CASSVGQGNTGELFF. The full variable domain, rest sourced from reference TRBV7-9 and TRBJ2-2, is DTGVSQNPRHKITKRGQNVTFRCDPISEHNRLYWYRQTLGQGPEFLTYFQNEAQLEKSRLLSDRFSAERPKGSFSTLEIQRTEQGDSAMYLCASSVGQGNTGELFFGEGSRLTVL.

The genes are TRBV5-4 and TRBJ1-2; perhaps TRBD1 as D (6 bases). The V gene lost 0 bases and the J gene lost 2 bases, with 8 bases spanning the gap. CDR3 length: 14 residues. The germline V gene encodes CDR1 SGHNT and CDR2 YYREEE (reference sequence). CDR3 region: CASSLAGQNYGYTF. As DNA, the CDR3 is TGTGCCAGCAGCTTGGCTGGACAGAACTATGGCTACACCTTC.

V is TRBV20-1 and J is TRBJ2-1, with 10 bases fitting TRBD2. CDR1 is DFQATT, CDR2 SNEGSKA, per germline (reference sequence). Trimming cost V 3 bases and J 8 bases; bases outside gene matches: 7. This CDR3 is 14 amino acids long. CDR3 in DNA: TGCAGTGCTAGTAGCGGGAGGATGCTTGATGAGCAGTTCTTC. Translating gives CSASSGRMLDEQFF.

The chain has TRBV2 and TRBJ2-7, with TRBD1 as a possible D gene (6 bases). The V end lost 3 bases, the J end lost 6 bases, and 15 bases lay between the germline ends. CDR1 is SNHLY, CDR2 FYNNEI, per germline. The CDR3 has 14 amino acids. CDR3 DNA: TGTGCCAGCAGTGACCAGGGGCCACTTTCCGAGCAGTACTTC. It codes for CASSDQGPLSEQYF.

The V and J genes are TRBV5-5 and TRBJ1-5; D unclear. CDR3 length: 15 residues. The germline V and J ends were trimmed by 0 bases and 0 bases, with 7 bases remaining between them. Looked up from germline, CDR1 is SGHKS and CDR2 is YYEKEE (reference sequence). CDR3 in amino acids: CASSLVQFSNQPQHF. In DNA, the CDR3 is TGTGCCAGCAGCTTGGTACAGTTTAGCAATCAGCCCCAGCATTTT.